This TCR beta chain came from a study of cytomegalovirus exposure and HLA in healthy donors. Germline trimming cut 1 base from V and 6 bases from J; bases unmatched to any gene: 2. The CDR3 spans 14 residues. Germline CDR1 reads KGHSH; CDR2 reads LQKENI. Study conclusions and caveats: It was only CMV serostatus that was available as immune exposure information. TCR beta chains numbering more than 150 were designated cytomegalovirus-associated. When analyzed later, a missense DCLRE1C variant was found to be linked to TCR beta V- and J-gene trimming.

As regards this clone: Its antigen is not identified.

Unrecorded immune exposure was likely among donors, who were nominally healthy when sampled. In the PCR, 60 Vbeta and 13 Jbeta primers were used. Produced via immunoSEQ multiplex PCR; TCRdb's table is partial and in-frame only. This table holds 100,000 or so clones, 84% found once. This TCR came from a young man in good health and CMV-seronegative. Sequencing was done on a sample of PBMCs. The rearrangement joins TRBV18 to TRBJ2-3, with TRBD2 matching over 9 bases. CDR3 amino acids: CASSPQREVDTQYF. The CDR3 coding sequence is TGTGCCAGCTCACCACAGCGGGAGGTGGATACGCAGTATTTT.